Following are 20 T cell receptor beta chains from one sample sequenced in a study of blood T cell repertoires in COVID-19. Sequencing used immunoSEQ multiplex PCR; TCRdb keeps in-frame clones, though not all of them. The sample includes about 210,000 clones, around 86% of them seen just once. Sequenced input: PBMCs or T cells enriched from blood (not recorded which). The receptors derive from a woman between 50 and 59 years old with acute COVID-19.

The chain links TRBV27 to TRBJ1-1; tentatively, D is TRBD1 (6 bases). Trimming cost V 0 bases and J 5 bases, with 13 bases left between them. This CDR3 is 15 amino acids long. Germline CDR1 and CDR2: MNHEY and SMNVEV (reference sequence). CDR3 region: CASSLSQGSLTEAFF. DNA of the CDR3: TGTGCCAGCAGTTTATCTCAGGGGTCATTAACTGAAGCTTTCTTT.

The chain links TRBV14 to TRBJ1-6, with unresolved D. CDR1 SGHDN and CDR2 FVKESK come from the germline V gene. V was pared by 1 base and J by 4 bases, with 8 bases between. The CDR3 totals 15 residues. The CDR3 region has the DNA TGTGCCAGCAGCCAAGGCTCAACTTATAATTCACCCCTCCACTTT. Translating gives CASSQGSTYNSPLHF.

This clone was observed once. This chain joins TRBV6-5 and TRBJ2-5, with D maybe TRBD1 (5 bases). Trimming cost V 0 bases and J 5 bases, with 13 bases left between them. This CDR3 region has 15 residues. CDR1 and CDR2 from the germline V gene are MNHEY and SVGAGI. The CDR3 reads CASSYSNGAGETQYF. The CDR3 bases are TGTGCCAGCAGTTACTCGAATGGGGCCGGGGAGACCCAGTACTTC.

The chain has TRBV7-9 and TRBJ2-5; D is ambiguous. The germline V gene has CDR1 SEHNR and CDR2 FQNEAQ (reference sequence). V lost 5 bases and J lost 2, with 15 bases in between. The CDR3 sequence is 15 residues long. Here the CDR3 DNA reads TGTGCCAGCAGCCCTCGCGGAGCCACACAAGAGACCCAGTACTTC. Amino acids: CASSPRGATQETQYF.

This clone was found a few times. The chain links TRBV5-1 to TRBJ2-5; D not resolved. The germline V gene has CDR1 SGHRS and CDR2 YFSETQ. The V end was cut by 3 bases, the J end by 1 base, with 7 bases between. The CDR3 loop spans 13 amino acids. DNA of the CDR3: TGCGCCAGCAGCTCCGCAGGCCAAGAGACCCAGTACTTC. Its translation is CASSSAGQETQYF.

The J gene is TRBJ1-1, the V gene TRBV7-3; 8 bases are a match to TRBD1. The V gene's germline CDR1 is SGHTA and CDR2 FQGTGA. The ends lost 5 bases at V and 0 bases at J; junction bases unmatched: 5. The CDR3 is 15 residues long. The DNA of the CDR3 is TGTGCCAGCAGCCCAGGGGGCATTCTGAACACTGAAGCTTTCTTT. Translating it yields CASSPGGILNTEAFF.

A single count supports this clone. This sequence joins TRBV30 and TRBJ2-2; 8 nucleotides line up with TRBD1. The CDR3 runs 14 residues. Germline CDR1 reads GTSNPN; CDR2 reads SVGIG (reference sequence). With V trimmed by 3 bases and J by 5 bases, 5 bases remained unmatched. Here the CDR3 reads CAWRGTGSTGELFF. CDR3 DNA: TGTGCCTGGAGAGGGACAGGTTCGACCGGGGAGCTGTTTTTT. Full variable domain (rest looked up from reference TRBV30 and TRBJ2-2): SQTIHQWPATLVQPVGSPLSLECTVEGTSNPNLYWYRQAAGRGLQLLFYSVGIGQISSEVPQNLSASRPQDRQFILSSKKLLLSDSGFYLCAWRGTGSTGELFFGEGSRLTVL.

This clone is a singleton in its sample. V usage is TRBV15 and J usage is TRBJ2-7; possibly TRBD2 for D (6 bases). Germline CDR1 LNHNV, CDR2 YYDKDF (reference sequence). Trimming cost V 5 bases and J 2 bases, with 13 bases left between them. The CDR3 runs to 14 residues. CDR3 DNA: TGTGCCACCAGCCGGCGGGGCCCAACCTACGAGCAGTACTTC. It translates to CATSRRGPTYEQYF.

The V and J genes are TRBV7-9 and TRBJ2-7, with a weak D call TRBD1 (6 bases). CDR1 is SEHNR, CDR2 FQNEAQ, per germline (reference sequence). V lost 6 bases, J lost 7 bases, and 16 bases lay in between. CDR3 length: 13 amino acids. The CDR3 spells CASSRNTGSEQYF. CDR3 bases: TGTGCCAGCAGTAGGAACACAGGGAGTGAGCAGTACTTC.

This sequence joins TRBV9 and TRBJ1-1; perhaps TRBD1 as D (6 bases). The CDR3 sequence is 15 residues long. CDR1 and CDR2 from the germline V gene are SGDLS and YYNGEE. The ends were cut back, 4 bases at V and 0 bases at J, with 13 bases in the middle. The CDR3 here is CASSPGTKMNTEAFF. CDR3 nucleotide sequence: TGTGCCAGCAGCCCTGGGACAAAGATGAACACTGAAGCTTTCTTT.

J is TRBJ2-2 and V is TRBV3-1 (or the pseudogene TRBV3-2); D call uncertain. Germline CDR1 reads LGHDT; CDR2 reads YNNKEL (reference sequence). This CDR3 has 14 amino acids. The V end was cut by 4 bases, the J end by 2 bases, with 8 bases between. In DNA, the CDR3 is TGTGCCAGCAGCCGAGACTTAAACACCGGGGAGCTGTTTTTT. Its protein is CASSRDLNTGELFF.

The chain has TRBV19 and TRBJ2-7, with TRBD2 identical over 10 bases. Unmatched junction bases numbered 10, after V lost 4 bases and J lost 4 bases. This CDR3 spans 16 amino acids. Germline CDR1 and CDR2: LNHDA and SQIVND (reference sequence). The CDR3 nucleotides read TGTGCCAGTAGTAAGGCCGGAACTAGCGGGGCTTACGAGCAGTACTTC. It yields the protein CASSKAGTSGAYEQYF.

This sequence joins TRBV15 and TRBJ1-6; 7 positions match TRBD1. The CDR3 sequence is 17 residues long. Trimming at V came to 2 bases and at J to 4 bases, leaving 8 bases not matched to a gene. CDR1 and CDR2 from the germline V gene are LNHNV and YYDKDF (reference sequence). The CDR3 sequence: CATSRTGAGGYNSPLHF. The CDR3 DNA follows: TGTGCCACCAGCAGAACAGGGGCAGGGGGATATAATTCACCCCTCCACTTT.

The rearrangement uses TRBV18 and TRBJ2-5; weak D call: TRBD2 (6 bases). Looked up from germline, CDR1 is KGHSH and CDR2 is LQKENI. There are 14 residues in the CDR3. Trimming cost V 2 bases and J 5 bases, with 12 bases left between them. CDR3 in amino acids: CASSPESSEETQYF. In nucleotides, the CDR3 is TGTGCCAGCTCACCAGAATCTAGCGAGGAGACCCAGTACTTC.

The chain carries TRBV4-3 and TRBJ2-2, with 8 bases identical to TRBD2. Germline CDR1 LGHNA, CDR2 YSLEER. With V trimmed by 4 bases and J by 0 bases, 4 bases remained unmatched. The CDR3 is 16 residues long. CDR3 loop: CASSPLAGTNTGELFF. DNA for the CDR3: TGCGCCAGCAGCCCTCTAGCGGGTACGAACACCGGGGAGCTGTTTTTT.

V and J are TRBV7-9 and TRBJ1-2; 10 bases fit TRBD1. This CDR3 is built from 13 residues. Germline V CDR1 and CDR2: SEHNR, FQNEAQ (reference sequence). With 5 bases clipped from V and 7 bases from J, the junction kept 4 bases outside the gene matches. The CDR3 coding sequence is TGTGCCAGCAGCCCCGGACAGGGGGTTGGCTACACCTTC. It specifies CASSPGQGVGYTF. The full variable domain, in which reference TRBV7-9 and TRBJ1-2 provide the parts outside the CDR3, is DTGVSQNPRHKITKRGQNVTFRCDPISEHNRLYWYRQTLGQGPEFLTYFQNEAQLEKSRLLSDRFSAERPKGSFSTLEIQRTEQGDSAMYLCASSPGQGVGYTFGSGTRLTVV.

The V and J genes are TRBV27 and TRBJ1-1, with 9 bases aligning to TRBD1. Germline CDR1 MNHEY, CDR2 SMNVEV (reference sequence). The CDR3 is 16 residues long. Trimming cost V 2 bases and J 0 bases; bases outside gene matches: 4. The CDR3 DNA sequence: TGTGCCAGCAGTTTAAGGACAGGGGAACTGAACACTGAAGCTTTCTTT. Protein product: CASSLRTGELNTEAFF.

This rearrangement joins TRBV6-6 to TRBJ2-5; D perhaps matches TRBD1 (5 bases). V lost 7 bases and J 2 bases, leaving 14 bases between the germline ends. CDR3 size: 14 residues. The germline V gene has CDR1 MNHNY and CDR2 SVGAGI (reference sequence). The CDR3 reads CASTLRQGQETQYF. In nucleotides, the CDR3 is TGTGCCAGCACCCTCCGGCAGGGTCAAGAGACCCAGTACTTC.

The chain joins TRBV5-1 to TRBJ2-7; D ambiguous. The CDR3 length is 12 residues. Trimming took 7 bases from V and 0 from J, leaving 8 bases between them. CDR1 is SGHRS and CDR2 is YFSETQ in the germline V gene. CDR3 sequence (DNA): TGCGCCAGCCACGACAACTCCTACGAGCAGTACTTC. Encoded protein: CASHDNSYEQYF.

The rearrangement uses TRBV7-2 and TRBJ2-3; D is undetermined. Trimming left V 5 bases short and J 6 bases short, with 15 bases between. CDR1 SGHTA and CDR2 FQGNSA come from the germline V gene. The CDR3 extends over 14 amino acids. CDR3 bases: TGTGCCAGCAGCCCCCCCCCGAGTTCGGATACGCAGTATTTT. It yields the protein CASSPPPSSDTQYF.